The sample holds a few counts of the clone carrying this T cell receptor beta chain. Its antigen remains unidentified. This sample was taken from a study of vaccination and CD4 T cells after COVID-19. Study summary: Convalescent individuals numbered four females and six males, two being Hispanic.

Treatment here: roughly nine-day PBMC culture with coronavirus spike peptide pools or control peptides (ViraFEST assay). PBMC cultures, at two million cells per well, received 7.5 to 10 IU/ml IL-2 and around 9.6 ug/ml peptide pools. Trimming removed 3 bases at V and 3 bases at J, with 14 bases between. The CDR3 length is 15 residues. Germline lookup yields CDR1 LGHNA and CDR2 YNFKEQ. Cultured CD4+ T-cell DNA underwent Oncomine TCR Beta short-read sequencing. Genomic DNA was taken out of cultured CD4+ T cells by extraction. TCRdb analysed the PCR reads with MiXCR anew, one entry per CDR3 protein. The data show about 12,000 distinct CDR3 sequences, about 65% seen once.

The specimen was CD4+ T cells from blood, cultured in vitro. V usage is TRBV4-2 and J usage is TRBJ1-1, with D possibly being TRBD1 (5 bases). The receptor's source is a human donor who had recovered from COVID-19. CDR3 amino acids: CASSHAAGRDTEAFF. CDR3 coding DNA: TGTGCCAGCAGCCACGCGGCAGGGAGGGACACTGAAGCTTTCTTT.